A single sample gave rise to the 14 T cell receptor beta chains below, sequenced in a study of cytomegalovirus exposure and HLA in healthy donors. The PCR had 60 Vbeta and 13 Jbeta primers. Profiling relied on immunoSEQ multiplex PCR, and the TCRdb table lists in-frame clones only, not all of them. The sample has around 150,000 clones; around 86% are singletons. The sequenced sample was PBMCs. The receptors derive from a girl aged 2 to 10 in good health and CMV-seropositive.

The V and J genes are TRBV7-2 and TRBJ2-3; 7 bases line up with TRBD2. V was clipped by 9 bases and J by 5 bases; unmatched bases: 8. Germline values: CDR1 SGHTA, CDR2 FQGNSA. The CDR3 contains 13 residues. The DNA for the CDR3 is TGTGCCAGTACCCCCCGGGGGGTAGATACGCAGTATTTT. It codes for CASTPRGVDTQYF. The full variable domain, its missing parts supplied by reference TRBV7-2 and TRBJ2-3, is GAGVSQSPSNKVTEKGKDVELRCDPISGHTALYWYRQSLGQGLEFLIYFQGNSAPDKSGLPSDRFSAERTGGSVSTLTIQRTQQEDSAVYLCASTPRGVDTQYFGPGTRLTVL.

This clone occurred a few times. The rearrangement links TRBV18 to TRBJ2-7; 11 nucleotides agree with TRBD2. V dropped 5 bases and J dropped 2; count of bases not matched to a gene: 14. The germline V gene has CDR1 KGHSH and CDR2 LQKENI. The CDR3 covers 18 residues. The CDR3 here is CASSARDQLAGVTYEQYF. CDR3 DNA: TGTGCCAGCTCAGCGCGAGACCAACTAGCGGGAGTAACCTACGAGCAGTACTTC.

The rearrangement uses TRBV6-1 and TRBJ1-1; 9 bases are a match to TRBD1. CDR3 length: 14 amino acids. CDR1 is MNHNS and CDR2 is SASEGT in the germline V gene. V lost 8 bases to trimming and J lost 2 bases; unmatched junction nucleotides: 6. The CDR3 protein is CASDTGGGNTEAFF. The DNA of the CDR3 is TGTGCCAGCGATACAGGGGGCGGAAACACTGAAGCTTTCTTT.

The CDR3 loop reads CASSSKGSLAYNEQFF. The CDR3 coding sequence is TGTGCCAGCAGTTCAAAGGGGTCTTTAGCCTACAATGAGCAGTTCTTC. The chain joins TRBV25-1 to TRBJ2-1, with a tentative D call TRBD1 (5 bases). Germline CDR1 reads MGHDK; CDR2 reads SYGVNS. There are 16 residues in the CDR3. V dropped 5 bases and J dropped 2 bases, with 16 bases sitting between them.

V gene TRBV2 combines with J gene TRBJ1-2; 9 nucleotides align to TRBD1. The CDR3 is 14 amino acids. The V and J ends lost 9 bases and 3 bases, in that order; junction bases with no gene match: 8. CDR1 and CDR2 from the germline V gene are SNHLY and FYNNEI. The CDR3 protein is CASGGTGRDYGYTF. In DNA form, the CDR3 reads TGTGCCAGTGGAGGGACAGGGAGGGACTATGGCTACACCTTC. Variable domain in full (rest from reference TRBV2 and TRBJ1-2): EPEVTQTPSHQVTQMGQEVILRCVPISNHLYFYWYRQILGQKVEFLVSFYNNEISEKSEIFDDQFSVERPDGSNFTLKIRSTKLEDSAMYFCASGGTGRDYGYTFGSGTRLTVV.

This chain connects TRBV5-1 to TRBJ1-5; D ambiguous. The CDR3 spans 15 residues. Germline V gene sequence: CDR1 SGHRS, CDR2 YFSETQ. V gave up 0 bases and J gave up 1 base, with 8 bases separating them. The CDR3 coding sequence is TGCGCCAGCAGCTTGGCGGGGAAAAGCAATCAGCCCCAGCATTTT. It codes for CASSLAGKSNQPQHF.

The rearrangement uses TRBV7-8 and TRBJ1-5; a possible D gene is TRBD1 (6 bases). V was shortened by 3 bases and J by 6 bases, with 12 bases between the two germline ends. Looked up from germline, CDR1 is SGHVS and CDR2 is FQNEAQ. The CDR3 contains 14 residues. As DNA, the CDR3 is TGTGCCAGCAGCTTCTTGGGGGGGGCTCAGCCCCAGCATTTT. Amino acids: CASSFLGGAQPQHF.

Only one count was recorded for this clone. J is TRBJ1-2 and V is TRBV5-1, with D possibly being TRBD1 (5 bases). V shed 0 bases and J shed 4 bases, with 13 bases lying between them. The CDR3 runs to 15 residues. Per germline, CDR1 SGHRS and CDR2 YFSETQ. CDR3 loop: CASSLEGSMSYGYTF. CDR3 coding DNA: TGCGCCAGCAGCTTGGAGGGGTCCATGAGCTATGGCTACACCTTC.

Written as DNA, the CDR3 is TGTGCCAGCAGCGCGAGAAGCTACGGAGATACGCAGTATTTT. Translating gives CASSARSYGDTQYF. The chain recombines TRBV5-6 with TRBJ2-3; D ambiguous. The CDR3 runs 14 residues. Trimming removed 4 bases from V and 5 bases from J, with 14 bases in between. Germline CDR1 SGHDT, CDR2 YYEEEE. Full variable domain (outside the CDR3, taken from reference TRBV5-6 and TRBJ2-3): DAGVTQSPTHLIKTRGQQVTLRCSPKSGHDTVSWYQQALGQGPQFIFQYYEEEERQRGNFPDRFSGHQFPNYSSELNVNALLLGDSALYLCASSARSYGDTQYFGPGTRLTVL.

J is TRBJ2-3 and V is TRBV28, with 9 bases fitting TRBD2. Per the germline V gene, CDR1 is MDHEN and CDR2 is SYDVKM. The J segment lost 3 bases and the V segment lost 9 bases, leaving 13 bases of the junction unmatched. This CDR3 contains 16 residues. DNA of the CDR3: TGTGCCAGTCTTAGCGGGAGAGTTGATAAGACAGATACGCAGTATTTT. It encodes CASLSGRVDKTDTQYF.

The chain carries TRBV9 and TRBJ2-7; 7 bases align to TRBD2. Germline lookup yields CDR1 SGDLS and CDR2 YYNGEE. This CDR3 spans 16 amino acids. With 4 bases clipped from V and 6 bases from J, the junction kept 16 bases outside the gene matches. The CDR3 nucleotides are TGTGCCAGCAGCCCAGTAGGTAGGGGAGGGTGGGGCGAGCAGTACTTC. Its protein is CASSPVGRGGWGEQYF. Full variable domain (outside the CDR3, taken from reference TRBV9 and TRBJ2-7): DSGVTQTPKHLITATGQRVTLRCSPRSGDLSVYWYQQSLDQGLQFLIQYYNGEERAKGNILERFSAQQFPDLHSELNLSSLELGDSALYFCASSPVGRGGWGEQYFGPGTRLTVT.

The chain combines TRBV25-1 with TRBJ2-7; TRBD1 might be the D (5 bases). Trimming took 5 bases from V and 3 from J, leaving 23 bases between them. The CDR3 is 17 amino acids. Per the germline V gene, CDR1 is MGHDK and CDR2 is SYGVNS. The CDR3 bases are TGTGCCAGCAGTCCCCAAGCCGGCAGTGGGGCTCTCTACGAGCAGTACTTC. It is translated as CASSPQAGSGALYEQYF.

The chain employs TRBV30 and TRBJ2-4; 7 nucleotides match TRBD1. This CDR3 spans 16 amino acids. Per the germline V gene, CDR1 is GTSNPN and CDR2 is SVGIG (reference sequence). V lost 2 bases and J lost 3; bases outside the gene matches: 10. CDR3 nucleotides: TGTGCCTGGAGTCAGAGGGGGCAGGTGTTCAAAAACATTCAGTACTTC. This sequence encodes CAWSQRGQVFKNIQYF.

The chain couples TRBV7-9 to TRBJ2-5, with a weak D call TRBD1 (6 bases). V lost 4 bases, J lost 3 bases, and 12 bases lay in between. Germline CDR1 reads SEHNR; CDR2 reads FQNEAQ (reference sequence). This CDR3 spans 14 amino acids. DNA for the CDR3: TGTGCCAGCAGCTCCCCGTACAGGGAAGAGACCCAGTACTTC. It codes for CASSSPYREETQYF.